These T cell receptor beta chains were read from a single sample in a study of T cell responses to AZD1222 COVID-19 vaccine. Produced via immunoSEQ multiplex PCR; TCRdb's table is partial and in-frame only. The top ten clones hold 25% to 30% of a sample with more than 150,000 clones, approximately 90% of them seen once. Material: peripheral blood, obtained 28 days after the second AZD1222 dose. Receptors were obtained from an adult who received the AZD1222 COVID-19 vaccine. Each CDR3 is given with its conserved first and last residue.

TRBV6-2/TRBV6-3	CASSYDGAGANVLTF
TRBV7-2	CASSPGLAAHSYNEQFF
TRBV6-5	CASSGQYQETQYF
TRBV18	CASSPHPDRDTEAFF
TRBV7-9	CASSPTSGMTYEQYF
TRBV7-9	CASSLREDSIAKNIQYF
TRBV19	CASSPPRQSSYNEQFF
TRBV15	CATSREGGRNQPQHF
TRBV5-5	CASSLISMAGNTIYF
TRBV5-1	CASSLGGRSVNEQFF
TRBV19	CASSQGQVLEKLFF
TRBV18	CASSPSVSDYGYTF
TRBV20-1	CSARQGQPQHF
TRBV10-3	CAISERGTNTGELFF
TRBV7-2	CASSLGAGGNEQFF
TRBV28	CASTLPGLETQYF
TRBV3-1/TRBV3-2	CASSQGTGTETQYF
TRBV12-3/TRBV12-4	CASKGGTYEQYF
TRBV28	CASSPKQNSQHF
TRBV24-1	CATSDPQGLAGVGGELFF
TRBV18	CASSPLAGGYTGELFF
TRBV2	CASSGDQLYEQYF
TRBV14	CASSQDMGRGEAFF
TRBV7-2	CASSLDTTVTDTQYF
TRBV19	CASTLWDIPSASGANVLTF
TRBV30	CAWSGGRIYTGELFF
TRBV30	CASDRSGSEQYF
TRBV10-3	CAISGQQELFF
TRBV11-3	CASSLGLAGGEETQYF
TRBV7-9	CASSSNRAEGGELFF
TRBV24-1	CATRGVAGSTGELFF
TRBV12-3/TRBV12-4	CASRAVNTEAFF
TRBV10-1	CASKPSNPETQYF
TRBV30	CAWSGQANQPQHF
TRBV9	CASSVAPGGNYGYTF
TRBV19	CASSIGTGNEQFF
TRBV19	CASSFSGIALFEQYF
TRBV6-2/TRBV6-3	CASSYRLAVVYEQYF
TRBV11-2	CASSSNTDRGGLGEQFF
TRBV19	CATSSDRAYTGELFF
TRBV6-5	CACTEQNTGELFF